One and the same sample provided the 10 T cell receptor beta chains below, sequenced in a study of blood T cell repertoires in COVID-19. Assay: immunoSEQ multiplex PCR; the TCRdb copy retains only in-frame clones and omits some. The table lists roughly 220,000 clones, 80% to 90% of them singletons, with under 15% in the top ten. The sequenced sample was PBMCs or T cells enriched from blood (not recorded which). The receptor set was obtained from a woman aged 45-65 years with acute COVID-19.

The chain carries TRBV24-1 and TRBJ2-2; D possibly corresponds to TRBD1 (5 bases). This CDR3 has 15 amino acids. Germline loops: CDR1 KGHDR, CDR2 SFDVKD. Trimming left V 4 bases short and J 4 bases short, with 12 bases between. This CDR3 reads CATSDRTLPTGELFF. As DNA, the CDR3 is TGTGCCACCAGTGACCGGACACTCCCCACCGGGGAGCTGTTTTTT.

The V and J genes are TRBV28 and TRBJ2-5; D possibly corresponds to TRBD1 (6 bases). In germline, CDR1 is MDHEN, CDR2 SYDVKM. The CDR3 is made up of 15 amino acids. Trimming shortened V by 5 bases and J by 2 bases, and 15 bases separated the two germline ends. The CDR3, as DNA: TGTGCCAGCAGTCAAGGGACACCTAGACAAGAGACCCAGTACTTC. Translating it yields CASSQGTPRQETQYF.

The V gene is TRBV3-1 (or the pseudogene TRBV3-2), the J gene TRBJ1-1; D may be TRBD1 (5 bases). The CDR3 is made up of 14 amino acids. V lost 4 bases and J lost 6, with 15 bases in between. Germline V gives CDR1 LGHDT, CDR2 YNNKEL (reference sequence). DNA for the CDR3: TGTGCCAGCAGCCCAACCCAACGGGGGGCTGAAGCTTTCTTT. Its protein is CASSPTQRGAEAFF.

The gene calls are TRBV6-2 or TRBV6-3 and TRBJ1-5; D is possibly TRBD1 (5 bases). In germline, CDR1 is MNHEY, CDR2 SVGEGT. V lost 6 bases to trimming and J lost 6 bases, with 21 bases between them. The CDR3 has 16 amino acids. The CDR3 loop is CASSSTGGGLGQPQHF. For the CDR3, the DNA is TGTGCCAGCAGCTCCACCGGCGGGGGTTTAGGTCAGCCCCAGCATTTT.

The V call is TRBV6-5, the J call TRBJ1-4, with TRBD1 matching 8 bases. CDR1 MNHEY and CDR2 SVGAGI come from the germline V gene. V dropped 3 bases and J dropped 4; count of bases not matched to a gene: 1. This CDR3 contains 14 residues. CDR3 loop: CASSYGQGNEKLFF. DNA for the CDR3: TGTGCCAGCAGTTATGGACAGGGTAATGAAAAACTGTTTTTT.

The chain links TRBV7-9 to TRBJ2-1; perhaps TRBD1 as D (6 bases). Trimming took 4 bases from V and 6 from J, leaving 16 bases between them. The CDR3 length is 15 residues. CDR1 and CDR2 from the germline V gene are SEHNR and FQNEAQ (reference sequence). This CDR3 is CASSSQGASGNEQFF. The CDR3 DNA is TGTGCCAGCAGCTCACAGGGTGCCAGCGGCAATGAGCAGTTCTTC.

The chain joins TRBV21-1 to TRBJ2-3; TRBD2 was called by the table and not checked on the DNA. TRBV21-1 is a pseudogene. This CDR3 contains 18 residues. The CDR3, as DNA: TGTGCCAGCAGCAAAGACAGGTTAGCGGGAGGCACCACAGATACGCAGTATTTT. Protein: CASSKDRLAGGTTDTQYF.

This clone showed up just once. A junction boundary mismatches the germline segment, possibly from a read error. The rearrangement links TRBV6-5 to TRBJ2-7; possibly TRBD1 for D (6 bases). The CDR3 runs to 11 residues. Germline V CDR1 and CDR2: MNHEY, SVGAGI. The CDR3 loop reads CASSYSGDTHF. Here the CDR3 DNA reads TGTGCCAGCAGTTACTCGGGGGACACGCACTTC.

This chain uses TRBV19 with TRBJ1-4; 10 bases map to TRBD1. The CDR3 has 16 amino acids. Losses at the gene ends were 7 bases for V and 7 bases for J; bases not matched to a gene: 12. Germline lookup yields CDR1 LNHDA and CDR2 SQIVND (reference sequence). The CDR3 spells CASTRGTGVLGEKLFF. The CDR3 DNA reads TGTGCCAGTACCCGCGGGACAGGGGTTTTAGGTGAAAAACTGTTTTTT.

The sample holds a few counts of this clone. The J gene is TRBJ1-2, the V gene TRBV6-5; unclear D gene. The V gene's germline CDR1 is MNHEY and CDR2 SVGAGI. The CDR3 contains 11 residues. V was trimmed by 6 bases and J by 6 bases, leaving 8 bases between them. The DNA of the CDR3 is TGTGCCAGCAGGCGAGGGAATGGCTACACCTTC. It encodes CASRRGNGYTF.